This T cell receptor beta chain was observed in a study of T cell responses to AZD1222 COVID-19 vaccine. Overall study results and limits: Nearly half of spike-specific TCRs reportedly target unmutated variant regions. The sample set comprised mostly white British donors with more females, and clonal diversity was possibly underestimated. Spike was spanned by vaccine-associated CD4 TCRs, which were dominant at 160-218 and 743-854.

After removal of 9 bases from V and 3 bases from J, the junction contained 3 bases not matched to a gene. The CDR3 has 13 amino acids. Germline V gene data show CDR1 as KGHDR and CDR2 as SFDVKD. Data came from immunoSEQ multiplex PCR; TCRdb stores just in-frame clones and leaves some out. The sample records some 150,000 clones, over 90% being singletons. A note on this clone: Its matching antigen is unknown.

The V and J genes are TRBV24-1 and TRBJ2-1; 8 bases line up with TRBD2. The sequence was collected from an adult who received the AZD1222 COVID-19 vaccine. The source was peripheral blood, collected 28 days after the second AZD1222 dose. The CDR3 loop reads CATSAGGYNEQFF. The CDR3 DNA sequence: TGTGCCACCTCGGCGGGGGGCTACAATGAGCAGTTCTTC.